The 21 T cell receptor beta chains presented below share a single source sample, sequenced in a study of T-cell memory formation after mild COVID-19. TCRdb independently ran MiXCR on the 5' RACE reads; one entry per CDR3 protein. The sample shows fewer than 650,000 distinct CDR3 sequences, roughly 17% of them seen only once. Sequenced input: PBMCs or a T cell subset sorted from them (not recorded which). Receptors were obtained from an adult woman who had mild COVID-19 (a few samples of this study predate the infection). Cell type and time point are not known.

The CDR3 sequence: CASSQDHSGEAFF. The DNA for the CDR3 is TGTGCCAGCAGCCAAGATCATTCAGGTGAAGCTTTCTTT. This chain uses TRBV3-1 with TRBJ1-1; D remains unclear. The CDR3 runs 13 residues. With 0 bases removed from V and 7 bases from J, the gap between germline ends came to 9 bases. Germline assignment: CDR1 LGHDT and CDR2 YNNKEL (reference sequence). Combining the CDR3 with reference TRBV3-1 and TRBJ1-1 gives the whole variable domain DTAVSQTPKYLVTQMGNDKSIKCEQNLGHDTMYWYKQDSKKFLKIMFSYNNKELIINETVPNRFSPKSPDKAHLNLHINSLELGDSAVYFCASSQDHSGEAFFGQGTRLTVV.

This clonotype was counted only a few times. The V call is TRBV3-1, the J call TRBJ1-1; D is unresolved. V was trimmed by 0 bases and J by 6 bases, leaving 8 bases between them. Germline V CDR1 and CDR2: LGHDT, YNNKEL (reference sequence). The CDR3 is made up of 13 amino acids. This CDR3 is CASSQDWGSEAFF. DNA of the CDR3: TGTGCCAGCAGCCAAGATTGGGGTTCTGAAGCTTTCTTT.

This clonotype was counted many times. J is TRBJ2-7 and V is TRBV4-2; 8 bases line up with TRBD1. The CDR3 is 17 amino acids. Germline loops: CDR1 LGHNA, CDR2 YNFKEQ. V was clipped by 3 bases and J by 3 bases; unmatched bases: 13. The CDR3 reads CASSHSPGTGALYEQYF. CDR3 nucleotide sequence: TGTGCCAGCAGCCACTCCCCTGGGACAGGAGCCCTCTACGAGCAGTACTTC.

J is TRBJ2-5 and V is TRBV19, with D possibly TRBD1 on 7 matching bases. The CDR3 has 14 residues. The germline CDR1 and CDR2 sequences are LNHDA and SQIVND (reference sequence). V lost 10 bases and J 3 bases, leaving 18 bases between the germline ends. CDR3 sequence (DNA): TGTGCCACGCGGGACAGTCGATTGGAAGAGACCCAGTACTTC. Its protein product is CATRDSRLEETQYF.

This clonotype was observed a few times. The chain employs TRBV4-3 and TRBJ1-1; unclear D gene. Per germline, CDR1 LGHNA and CDR2 YSLEER. This CDR3 comprises 15 residues. The germline V and J ends were trimmed by 6 bases and 4 bases, with 18 bases remaining between them. In nucleotides, the CDR3 is TGCGCCAGCAGTCCCGCCCGGGGTTTCGGCACTGAAGCTTTCTTT. This translates into CASSPARGFGTEAFF.

This clonotype has a handful of counts. V is TRBV12-3 or TRBV12-4 and J is TRBJ2-3, with D perhaps matching TRBD1 (5 bases). Trimming removed 7 bases from V and 1 base from J, with 15 bases in between. This CDR3 is built from 15 residues. CDR3 sequence reads: CASTTRGQGTDTQYF. The CDR3 DNA reads TGTGCCAGCACCACAAGGGGTCAGGGCACAGATACGCAGTATTTT.

The V call is TRBV7-2, the J call TRBJ1-6; 7 nucleotides line up with TRBD1. CDR1 and CDR2 from the germline V gene are SGHTA and FQGNSA. Trimming at V came to 5 bases and at J to 8 bases, leaving 9 bases not matched to a gene. CDR3 length: 15 amino acids. The CDR3 coding sequence is TGTGCCAGCAGCCTCTTGGCAGGGGGGGATTCACCCCTCCACTTT. This sequence encodes CASSLLAGGDSPLHF.

This chain joins TRBV2 and TRBJ2-1; D not certain. CDR3 length: 12 amino acids. V lost 1 base and J 10 bases, leaving 8 bases between the germline ends. Germline CDR1 SNHLY, CDR2 FYNNEI. The CDR3 DNA sequence: TGTGCCAGCAGTGAAGTAGAGGAGGAGCAGTTCTTC. Protein: CASSEVEEEQFF.

About this clonotype itself: At one end the junction does not follow the germline gene, possibly because of a read error. The chain uses TRBV7-7 and TRBJ2-3; perhaps D is TRBD1 or TRBD2 (5 bases each). This CDR3 region has 15 residues. Germline V CDR1 and CDR2: SSHAT, FNYEAQ (reference sequence). In nucleotides, the CDR3 is TGTGCTAGCAGCTCGGGACCGTCGAGGGCAGATACGCAGTATTTT. This translates into CASSSGPSRADTQYF. The complete variable domain, with remaining parts taken from reference TRBV7-7 and TRBJ2-3, reads GAGVSQSPRYKVTKRGQDVTLRCDPISSHATLYWYQQALGQGPEFLTYFNYEAQPDKSGLPSDRFSAERPEGSISTLTIQRTEQRDSAMYRCASSSGPSRADTQYFGPGTRLTVL.

Turning to this clonotype: A read error may produce the germline difference seen at one junction end. The chain employs TRBV6-1 and TRBJ2-7; D is undetermined. This CDR3 comprises 13 residues. Germline CDR1 is MNHNS and CDR2 is SASEGT. The CDR3 DNA is TGTGCCAGCACCTCCCGGCCCTCCCACGAGCAGTACTTC. Its protein product is CASTSRPSHEQYF.

The chain has TRBV25-1 and TRBJ2-7; D is unclear. The CDR3 length is 12 residues. The V gene's germline CDR1 is MGHDK and CDR2 SYGVNS. Trimming removed 1 base from V and 7 bases from J, with 8 bases in between. The CDR3 here is CASSEWIGEQYF. In nucleotides, the CDR3 is TGTGCCAGCAGTGAATGGATAGGTGAGCAGTACTTC.

The chain couples TRBV5-5 to TRBJ2-7, with D tentatively TRBD1 (5 bases). The CDR3 has 12 residues. With 2 bases removed from V and 12 bases from J, the gap between germline ends came to 15 bases. Germline V gene lookup returns CDR1 SGHKS and CDR2 YYEKEE (reference sequence). In DNA form, the CDR3 reads TGTGCCAGCAGCTTAGACTTAGGGGTGGTGTACTTC. Translating it yields CASSLDLGVVYF. Together with reference TRBV5-5 and TRBJ2-7, the CDR3 gives the full variable domain: DAGVTQSPTHLIKTRGQQVTLRCSPISGHKSVSWYQQVLGQGPQFIFQYYEKEERGRGNFPDRFSARQFPNYSSELNVNALLLGDSALYLCASSLDLGVVYFGPGTRLTVT.

This clonotype was observed many times. The rearrangement joins TRBV15 to TRBJ1-1, with no clear D. V was cut by 4 bases and J by 1 base, with 13 bases left in between. Germline CDR1 and CDR2: LNHNV and YYDKDF (reference sequence). This CDR3 region has 15 residues. For the CDR3, the DNA is TGTGCCACCAGCATCGGGAGGGTCGGGAACACTGAAGCTTTCTTT. Its translation is CATSIGRVGNTEAFF.

This clonotype appeared once. V gene TRBV29-1 combines with J gene TRBJ2-1; 9 bases match TRBD2. The CDR3 runs to 17 residues. Germline V lookup: CDR1 SQVTM, CDR2 ANQGSEA. V lost 2 bases and J lost 2; bases outside the gene matches: 10. The CDR3 DNA sequence: TGCAGCGTTGAATTATTAGTCCCTAGCGGGACCTACAATGAGCAGTTCTTC. It encodes CSVELLVPSGTYNEQFF.

The rearrangement uses TRBV20-1 and TRBJ1-2; D call uncertain. The CDR3 has 14 amino acids. Germline assignment: CDR1 DFQATT and CDR2 SNEGSKA (reference sequence). Trimming removed 5 bases at V and 4 bases at J, with 17 bases between. In DNA form, the CDR3 reads TGCAGTGCTTTCGTCCCGGGAGGGAGCTATGGCTACACCTTC. Amino acid sequence: CSAFVPGGSYGYTF.

This clonotype has only a few counts. The chain combines TRBV4-1 with TRBJ2-3; D is ambiguous. Per germline, CDR1 MGHRA and CDR2 YSYEKL. V lost 3 bases to trimming and J lost 5 bases, with 9 bases between them. The CDR3 extends over 13 amino acids. CDR3 DNA sequence: TGCGCCAGCAGCCACAGTGGGGAAGATACGCAGTATTTT. It translates to CASSHSGEDTQYF.

The V gene is TRBV6-1, the J gene TRBJ2-5, with 12 bases identical to TRBD1. This CDR3 has 14 amino acids. Trimming at V came to 4 bases and at J to 7 bases, leaving 4 bases not matched to a gene. Germline V gene data show CDR1 as MNHNS and CDR2 as SASEGT. Written as DNA, the CDR3 is TGTGCCAGCAGTGGTGGGACAGGGGGCGGGACCCAGTACTTC. Amino acid sequence: CASSGGTGGGTQYF.

This clonotype was counted between two and nine times. The chain recombines TRBV7-9 with TRBJ1-6; D uncertain. The CDR3 length is 14 residues. Between the trimmed V and J ends, which lost 3 bases and 8 bases, there was a span of 11 bases. Germline CDR1 is SEHNR and CDR2 is FQNEAQ (reference sequence). This CDR3 reads CASSFRGWDSPLHF. CDR3 nucleotides: TGTGCCAGCAGCTTTCGGGGTTGGGATTCACCCCTCCACTTT.

The chain couples TRBV6-1 to TRBJ2-4, with 8 bases fitting TRBD1. Germline values: CDR1 MNHNS, CDR2 SASEGT. Trimming removed 2 bases from V and 0 bases from J; junction bases left unmatched: 3. The CDR3 length is 16 residues. The CDR3 spells CASSEKDRGAKNIQYF. DNA of the CDR3: TGTGCCAGCAGTGAAAAAGACAGGGGAGCCAAAAACATTCAGTACTTC.

This clonotype was observed a few times. J is TRBJ2-1 and V is TRBV7-8, with D possibly being TRBD2 (6 bases). The V end lost 5 bases, the J end lost 7 bases, and 18 bases lay between the germline ends. The CDR3 sequence is 15 residues long. Germline V CDR1 and CDR2: SGHVS, FQNEAQ. CDR3 region: CASSARSGDWNEQFF. In DNA form, the CDR3 reads TGTGCCAGCAGCGCCAGGTCGGGGGATTGGAATGAGCAGTTCTTC.

V and J are TRBV2 and TRBJ1-5, with D possibly being TRBD1 (6 bases). The CDR3 extends over 13 amino acids. Per the germline V gene, CDR1 is SNHLY and CDR2 is FYNNEI. Between the trimmed V and J ends, which lost 6 bases and 11 bases, there was a span of 17 bases. This CDR3 reads CASSERNREAQHF. CDR3 DNA sequence: TGTGCCAGCAGCGAACGTAACAGGGAGGCCCAGCATTTT. Complete variable domain (other parts from reference TRBV2 and TRBJ1-5): EPEVTQTPSHQVTQMGQEVILRCVPISNHLYFYWYRQILGQKVEFLVSFYNNEISEKSEIFDDQFSVERPDGSNFTLKIRSTKLEDSAMYFCASSERNREAQHFGDGTRLSIL.